These 3 T cell receptor beta chains were all obtained from the same sample, sequenced in a study of blood T cells in healthy people across ages. Using a J-beta primer mix together with a sample-barcoded 5' primer, a second PCR was run for roughly 6 to 12 cycles. TCRdb reanalysed the 5' RACE reads using MiXCR and keeps one entry per CDR3 protein. The sample yields over 600,000 distinct CDR3 sequences, about 46% seen once. The sample was blood. Source of these receptors: a man older than 75 in good health.

The chain couples TRBV27 to TRBJ2-1; 14 bases agree with TRBD2. CDR1 is MNHEY and CDR2 is SMNVEV in the germline V gene (reference sequence). The junction had 1 base not matched to a gene; V was cut back by 6 bases and J by 6 bases. The CDR3 contains 14 residues. The CDR3 is CASRTSGRVNEQFF. The CDR3 DNA sequence: TGTGCCAGCAGGACTAGCGGGAGGGTCAATGAGCAGTTCTTC.

The chain has TRBV2 and TRBJ2-3; no firm D call. The CDR3 runs 15 residues. Germline values: CDR1 SNHLY, CDR2 FYNNEI. Trimming pared 7 bases from V and 3 bases from J, leaving 17 bases between. CDR3 in DNA: TGTGCCAGCAAGGACGTGGGGATTGGGACAGATACGCAGTATTTT. Protein: CASKDVGIGTDTQYF.

V and J are TRBV4-2 and TRBJ2-3; TRBD1 might be the D (5 bases). Trimming took off 1 base at V and 0 bases at J, with 14 bases between the two ends. This CDR3 is built from 17 residues. Per germline, CDR1 LGHNA and CDR2 YNFKEQ. As DNA, the CDR3 is TGTGCCAGCAGCCAAGTCGGTCCAGGGTCTAGCACAGATACGCAGTATTTT. It yields the protein CASSQVGPGSSTDTQYF.